This is a list of T cell receptor beta chains from one sample in a study of naive and memory T cell subsets. One entry per CDR3 protein, called by TCRdb with MiXCR from the UMI-ligation and nested PCR reads. This sample has more than 95,000 distinct CDR3 sequences; more than 14% occur once, and the top ten carry 2.5% to 3%. Sequenced sample: naive CD8+ T cells from blood. The origin of the receptors is a human donor in good health. CDR3s include the opening cysteine and the closing phenylalanine or tryptophan. A D gene is named only where the DNA matches it firmly. Some rows have no size entry. The others give once, few or many, or a class for an expanded clone.

CSVVEQGQETQYF	TGCAGCGTTGTAGAACAGGGCCAAGAGACCCAGTACTTC	few	TRBV29-1	TRBJ2-5	NA
CASSPPLISYNEQFF	TGTGCCAGCAGCCCCCCCCTGATCTCCTACAATGAGCAGTTCTTC	NA	TRBV7-8	TRBJ2-1	NA
CASSLVGGLSYNSPLHF	TGTGCCAGCAGCTTAGTGGGGGGGCTCTCCTATAATTCACCCCTCCACTTT	few	TRBV7-2	TRBJ1-6	NA
CATNSGSYNEQFF	TGTGCCACCAATTCAGGTTCCTACAATGAGCAGTTCTTC	NA	TRBV24-1	TRBJ2-1	NA
CSASSGTTEETQYF	TGCAGTGCTAGTTCCGGGACTACCGAAGAGACCCAGTACTTC	NA	TRBV20-1	TRBJ2-5	TRBD2
CSVELRGRTGELFF	TGCAGCGTTGAACTAAGAGGGCGGACCGGGGAGCTGTTTTTT	NA	TRBV29-1	TRBJ2-2	NA
CASSGNRQETQYF	TGTGCCAGCAGTGGGAACAGGCAAGAGACCCAGTACTTC	NA	TRBV25-1	TRBJ2-5	NA
CASSPEAGGPLAEQYF	TGTGCCAGCAGCCCTGAAGCGGGAGGGCCCCTCGCGGAGCAGTACTTC	many	TRBV13	TRBJ2-7	TRBD2
CSVAQSWDRGFREAEYEQYF	TGCAGCGTCGCCCAGAGCTGGGACAGGGGTTTTCGCGAGGCGGAATACGAGCAGTACTTC	few	TRBV29-1	TRBJ2-7	TRBD1
CASSAYSGDEKLFF	TGTGCCAGCTCAGCTTATTCAGGGGATGAAAAACTGTTTTTT	NA	TRBV7-9	TRBJ1-4	NA
CASRDSGNQETQYF	TGCGCCAGCAGGGATAGCGGAAACCAAGAGACCCAGTACTTC	NA	TRBV5-1	TRBJ2-5	NA
CARKRGPITQYF	TGTGCCAGGAAGCGGGGGCCCATTACGCAGTATTTT	many	TRBV2	TRBJ2-3	TRBD2
CASSPSPYNEQFF	TGTGCCAGCAGTCCCTCCCCTTACAATGAGCAGTTCTTC	NA	TRBV27	TRBJ2-1	NA
CASSERTSGGSTDTQYF	TGCGCCAGCAGCGAACGGACTAGCGGGGGGTCCACAGATACGCAGTATTTT	few	TRBV5-1	TRBJ2-3	TRBD2
CASSYLAESTDTQYF	TGTGCCAGCAGTTATCTAGCGGAATCCACAGATACGCAGTATTTT	NA	TRBV6-2/TRBV6-3	TRBJ2-3	TRBD2
CASSRTGEETQYF	TGTGCCAGCAGCCGGACAGGGGAAGAGACCCAGTACTTC	NA	TRBV7-9	TRBJ2-5	TRBD1
CASSVQGAATDTQYF	TGTGCCAGCAGCGTACAGGGGGCCGCCACAGATACGCAGTATTTT	NA	TRBV9	TRBJ2-3	TRBD1
CASSSGTSGPNEQFF	TGCGCCAGCAGCTCCGGGACTAGCGGCCCCAATGAGCAGTTCTTC	few	TRBV5-1	TRBJ2-1	TRBD2
CASSSRLPGLAGVGPPRPPREQYF	TGTGCCAGCAGCTCACGCCTTCCGGGACTAGCGGGAGTAGGGCCCCCCCGCCCCCCGCGGGAGCAGTACTTC	NA	TRBV13	TRBJ2-7	TRBD2
CASSWTFEQPQETQYF	TGCGCCAGCAGTTGGACCTTCGAACAGCCCCAAGAGACCCAGTACTTC	many	TRBV5-1	TRBJ2-5	NA
CASSQGQGAKSYEQYF	TGTGCCAGCAGCCAAGGACAGGGGGCGAAGTCCTACGAGCAGTACTTC	few	TRBV4-2	TRBJ2-7	TRBD1
CASSIGGLPLHF	TGTGCCAGCAGCATTGGTGGACTACCCCTCCACTTT	NA	TRBV5-6	TRBJ1-6	NA
CASSHRLAAQYF	TGTGCCAGCAGCCACCGACTAGCTGCGCAGTATTTT	NA	TRBV13	TRBJ2-3	TRBD2
CASNLQGNGYEQYF	TGTGCCAGCAACCTACAGGGAAATGGCTACGAGCAGTACTTC	NA	TRBV28	TRBJ2-7	NA
CATSGSRRQRSTDTQYF	TGTGCCACCAGTGGATCAAGGAGACAGCGAAGCACAGATACGCAGTATTTT	NA	TRBV24-1	TRBJ2-3	NA
CASSLRQGEETQYF	TGTGCCAGCAGCTTAAGGCAGGGGGAAGAGACCCAGTACTTC	many	TRBV11-2	TRBJ2-5	TRBD1
CASSPHNGELFF	TGTGCCAGCAGTCCCCACAACGGGGAGCTGTTTTTT	NA	TRBV12-3/TRBV12-4	TRBJ2-2	NA
CASSLGTGDSEQYF	TGTGCCAGCAGCTTAGGGACAGGGGATAGCGAGCAGTACTTC	few	TRBV7-6	TRBJ2-7	TRBD1
CASSYSGSKAFF	TGTGCCAGCAGTTACAGTGGGTCGAAAGCTTTCTTT	few	TRBV6-2/TRBV6-3	TRBJ1-1	NA
CASSPGTTILQYF	TGTGCCAGCAGTCCGGGGACGACAATTCTACAGTACTTC	NA	TRBV6-2/TRBV6-3	TRBJ2-7	NA
CASSAGGASGSSYNEQFF	TGTGCCAGCAGCGCTGGGGGTGCTAGCGGGAGCTCCTACAATGAGCAGTTCTTC	few	TRBV9	TRBJ2-1	TRBD2
CASSRDGLAGVGEQYF	TGTGCCAGCAGCCGAGATGGGCTAGCGGGAGTAGGCGAGCAGTACTTC	NA	TRBV7-9	TRBJ2-7	TRBD2
CASSFAGSLDEQYF	TGTGCCAGCAGCTTTGCCGGATCGTTAGACGAGCAGTACTTC	few	TRBV5-5	TRBJ2-7	NA
CSVDRSQASYNEQFF	TGCAGCGTTGACCGTTCACAGGCCTCCTACAATGAGCAGTTCTTC	NA	TRBV29-1	TRBJ2-1	NA
CASSSAGPGNTIYF	TGTGCCAGCAGCTCCGCAGGGCCAGGAAACACCATATATTTT	NA	TRBV11-2	TRBJ1-3	NA
CASKGTFGDGDSYEQYF	TGTGCCAGCAAGGGAACCTTTGGAGACGGCGACTCCTACGAGCAGTACTTC	NA	TRBV12-3/TRBV12-4	TRBJ2-7	NA
CASSKSGGSPNEQFF	TGTGCCAGCAGCAAAAGCGGGGGGTCACCGAATGAGCAGTTCTTC	few	TRBV7-9	TRBJ2-1	TRBD2